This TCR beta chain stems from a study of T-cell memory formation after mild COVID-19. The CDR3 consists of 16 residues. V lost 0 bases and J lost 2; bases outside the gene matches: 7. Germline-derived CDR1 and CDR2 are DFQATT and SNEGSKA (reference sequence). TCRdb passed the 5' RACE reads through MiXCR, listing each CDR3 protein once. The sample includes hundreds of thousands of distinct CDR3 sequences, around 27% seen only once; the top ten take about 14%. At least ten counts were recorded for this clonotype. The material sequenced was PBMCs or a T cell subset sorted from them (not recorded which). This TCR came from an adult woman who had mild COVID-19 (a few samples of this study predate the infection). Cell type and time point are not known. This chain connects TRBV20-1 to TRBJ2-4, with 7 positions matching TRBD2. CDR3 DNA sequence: TGCAGTGCTAGAGATGGGCGGGGGTGGACCAAAAACATTCAGTACTTC. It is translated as CSARDGRGWTKNIQYF.